This T cell receptor (beta chain) came from a study of blood T cells in healthy people across ages. For the study at large: About one barcoded beta molecule per two T cells was captured by template switching.

The junction had 3 bases not matched to a gene; V was cut back by 7 bases and J by 2 bases. Germline CDR1 MNHEY, CDR2 SVGAGI. The CDR3 loop spans 13 amino acids. With a J-beta primer mix and a sample-barcoded 5' primer, a second PCR ran about 7 to 12 cycles. Each cDNA molecule was tagged by a template-switch adaptor that had 12 random nucleotides. TCRdb reanalysed the 5' RACE reads using MiXCR and keeps one entry per CDR3 protein. The sample includes around 1,000,000 distinct CDR3 sequences, roughly two fifths of them seen just once. This clonotype occurred many times. Its antigen is currently unknown. Study-wide findings and caveats: Researchers report that TCR beta diversity correlated strongly with naive T cell percentage.

J is TRBJ2-7 and V is TRBV6-5; TRBD2 matches 9 bases. This sequence was found in a young man in good health. Sequenced sample: blood. The CDR3 reads CASKRGVTYEQYF. The CDR3 DNA reads TGTGCCAGCAAGCGGGGGGTTACCTACGAGCAGTACTTC.